Below, 19 T cell receptor beta chains from the same sample are listed, as sequenced in a study of cytomegalovirus exposure and HLA in healthy donors. A multiplex PCR was run with 60 Vbeta primers and 13 Jbeta primers. Profiling relied on immunoSEQ multiplex PCR, and the TCRdb table lists in-frame clones only, not all of them. The repertoire has 170,000 or so clones, 65% to 90% of them found once; the top ten carry about 2%. Material for sequencing was PBMCs. All receptors come from a woman between 18 and 30 years old in good health and CMV-seronegative.

This clone appeared a few times. CDR3 sequence reads: CASWTEEGAFF. CDR3 bases: TGTGCCAGTTGGACCGAGGAGGGAGCTTTCTTT. The J gene is TRBJ1-1, the V gene TRBV28; D is unresolved. The V end was cut by 9 bases, the J end by 10 bases, with 15 bases between. The CDR3 spans 11 residues. Per the germline V gene, CDR1 is MDHEN and CDR2 is SYDVKM. Complete variable domain (other parts from reference TRBV28 and TRBJ1-1): DVKVTQSSRYLVKRTGEKVFLECVQDMDHENMFWYRQDPGLGLRLIYFSYDVKMKEKGDIPEGYSVSREKKERFSLILESASTNQTSMYLCASWTEEGAFFGQGTRLTVV.

V gene TRBV28 combines with J gene TRBJ2-7, with D possibly TRBD2 on 6 matching bases. The CDR3 is 14 residues long. Germline V gives CDR1 MDHEN, CDR2 SYDVKM. The CDR3 here is CGIATGGITYEQYF. CDR3 bases: TGTGGTATAGCTACAGGAGGGATTACCTACGAGCAGTACTTC.

The chain is built from TRBV5-1 and TRBJ2-5; 9 positions agree with TRBD1. Judging by the DNA end, TRBJ2-7 fits better; the J call may be wrong. Germline loops: CDR1 SGHRS, CDR2 YFSETQ. The CDR3 runs 14 residues. The CDR3 coding sequence is TGCGCCAGCAAACTGGGACAGGGTACCTACGAGCAGTACTTC. Translation gives CASKLGQGTYEQYF.

The chain links TRBV15 to TRBJ2-5, with 12 bases that match TRBD2. The J call is doubtful: the DNA matches TRBJ2-7 better. Looked up from germline, CDR1 is LNHNV and CDR2 is YYDKDF (reference sequence). The CDR3 length is 15 residues. In nucleotides, the CDR3 is TGTGCCACCAGCAGAGCCGGACTAGCGGGAAACGAGCAGTACTTC. It yields the protein CATSRAGLAGNEQYF.

V usage is TRBV2 and J usage is TRBJ2-7; 10 nucleotides match TRBD1. From germline, CDR1 is SNHLY and CDR2 FYNNEI. The CDR3 is 14 amino acids. Losses at the gene ends were 8 bases for V and 7 bases for J; bases not matched to a gene: 11. The CDR3 reads CASLKGQGVLEQYF. In DNA, the CDR3 is TGTGCCAGCCTGAAAGGACAGGGGGTGTTGGAGCAGTACTTC. The full variable domain, rest sourced from reference TRBV2 and TRBJ2-7, is EPEVTQTPSHQVTQMGQEVILRCVPISNHLYFYWYRQILGQKVEFLVSFYNNEISEKSEIFDDQFSVERPDGSNFTLKIRSTKLEDSAMYFCASLKGQGVLEQYFGPGTRLTVT.

This clone was observed a few times. The chain combines TRBV19 with TRBJ2-7, with D possibly being TRBD2 (5 bases). Germline V gene sequence: CDR1 LNHDA, CDR2 SQIVND (reference sequence). CDR3 length: 12 residues. V was trimmed by 4 bases and J by 3 bases, leaving 7 bases between them. This CDR3 is CASSSGFYEQYF. In nucleotides, the CDR3 is TGTGCCAGTAGTAGCGGGTTCTACGAGCAGTACTTC.

The V and J genes are TRBV7-3 and TRBJ2-7, with D perhaps TRBD2 (5 bases). V was clipped by 5 bases and J by 5 bases, with 13 bases between them. The germline V gene encodes CDR1 SGHTA and CDR2 FQGTGA. CDR3 size: 13 residues. The CDR3, as DNA: TGTGCCAGCAGCCCTCGGGGTGGGAACGAGCAGTACTTC. The encoded protein is CASSPRGGNEQYF.

The chain couples TRBV10-3 to TRBJ1-4; 8 nucleotides agree with TRBD1. The germline CDR1 and CDR2 sequences are ENHRY and SYGVKD. The CDR3 loop spans 13 amino acids. With 9 bases clipped from V and 5 bases from J, the junction kept 5 bases outside the gene matches. This chain's CDR3 is CAIGGQENEKLFF. CDR3 sequence (DNA): TGTGCCATAGGGGGACAGGAAAATGAAAAACTGTTTTTT.

Points on this clone: A junction end diverges from the germline sequence, so it may reflect a read error. J is TRBJ2-7 and V is TRBV7-9; a weak D match, TRBD2 (8 bases). Germline loops: CDR1 SEHNR, CDR2 FQNEAQ (reference sequence). This CDR3 has 17 amino acids. CDR3 bases: TGTTCCAGCAGCCAGGTCAACGGGAGGGGGCTATATGGCGAGCAGTACTTC. It yields the protein CSSSQVNGRGLYGEQYF.

The J gene is TRBJ2-7, the V gene TRBV6-1, with 11 bases identical to TRBD2. The V gene's germline CDR1 is MNHNS and CDR2 SASEGT. The CDR3 has 15 amino acids. Germline trimming cut 2 bases from V and 4 bases from J; bases unmatched to any gene: 4. The CDR3 coding sequence is TGTGCCAGCAGTGAAACGACTAGCGGGGTGTACGAGCAGTACTTC. It yields the protein CASSETTSGVYEQYF.

V usage is TRBV4-1 and J usage is TRBJ2-7; 7 nucleotides align to TRBD1. Germline CDR1 reads MGHRA; CDR2 reads YSYEKL. V shed 0 bases and J 1 base; nucleotides not matched to a gene: 6. This CDR3 is 16 amino acids long. The CDR3 coding sequence is TGCGCCAGCAGCCAAGATCTTGTGACAGGGTCCTACGAGCAGTACTTC. Translating it yields CASSQDLVTGSYEQYF.

As concerns this clone: One end of the junction is discordant with germline, which a read error may explain. The V and J genes are TRBV7-9 and TRBJ2-7; 10 bases match TRBD2. From germline, CDR1 is SEHNR and CDR2 FQNEAQ (reference sequence). The CDR3 contains 16 residues. For the CDR3, the DNA is TGTTCCAGCAGCTTCTATCCAGCGGGAGGGCCAAACGAGCAGTACTTC. This sequence encodes CSSSFYPAGGPNEQYF.

The gene calls are TRBV18 and TRBJ1-5; D remains ambiguous. The CDR3 consists of 15 residues. V shed 3 bases and J shed 2 bases, with 11 bases lying between them. CDR1 is KGHSH, CDR2 LQKENI, per germline. The CDR3 loop is CASSPMSGGNQPQHF. In DNA, the CDR3 is TGTGCCAGCTCACCGATGTCCGGGGGCAATCAGCCCCAGCATTTT.

This chain joins TRBV27 and TRBJ2-5; 7 bases map to TRBD2. J was trimmed by 5 bases and V by 0 bases; bases with no gene match: 12. The germline gives CDR1 MNHEY, CDR2 SMNVEV (reference sequence). CDR3 length equals 17 residues. CDR3 DNA sequence: TGTGCCAGCAGTTTATCCCTCGGGGGGTCGGCGAGGGAGACCCAGTACTTC. Translated: CASSLSLGGSARETQYF.

This chain joins TRBV7-3 and TRBJ1-1, with D hard to call. Germline CDR1 SGHTA, CDR2 FQGTGA. Trimming left V 5 bases short and J 2 bases short, with 9 bases between. The CDR3 contains 13 residues. CDR3 DNA: TGTGCCAGCAGCCAACAGCTAAACACTGAAGCTTTCTTT. It yields the protein CASSQQLNTEAFF.

The chain has TRBV7-2 and TRBJ1-2; D might be TRBD1 (6 bases). Per germline, CDR1 SGHTA and CDR2 FQGNSA. This CDR3 spans 16 amino acids. Trimming left V 2 bases short and J 7 bases short, with 20 bases between. The CDR3 DNA reads TGTGCCAGCAGCTTAAGGAGGGCGTCGGGAGGGGGTGGCTACACCTTC. This sequence encodes CASSLRRASGGGGYTF.

This clone was seen a single time. This chain uses TRBV5-1 with TRBJ2-5; tentative D call: TRBD2 (5 bases). V lost 7 bases and J 3 bases, leaving 16 bases between the germline ends. The CDR3 is 14 amino acids. Germline V gene lookup returns CDR1 SGHRS and CDR2 YFSETQ. CDR3 amino acids: CASRDGYSKETQYF. DNA of the CDR3: TGCGCCAGCCGGGATGGGTATTCCAAAGAGACCCAGTACTTC.

The rearrangement joins TRBV19 to TRBJ1-2; a weak D match, TRBD1 (6 bases). Trimming pared 4 bases from V and 2 bases from J, leaving 8 bases between. This CDR3 has 13 residues. CDR1 LNHDA and CDR2 SQIVND come from the germline V gene (reference sequence). The CDR3 DNA follows: TGTGCCAGTAGTAGGGGGCCCAACTATGGCTACACCTTC. Protein: CASSRGPNYGYTF.

This chain connects TRBV10-3 to TRBJ1-1, with 7 bases that match TRBD1. Germline V gene lookup returns CDR1 ENHRY and CDR2 SYGVKD. The length of the CDR3 is 14 residues. V shed 6 bases and J 4 bases; nucleotides not matched to a gene: 8. CDR3 residues: CAIRQTDRVTEAFF. CDR3 DNA sequence: TGTGCCATCAGGCAAACCGACAGGGTCACTGAAGCTTTCTTT.